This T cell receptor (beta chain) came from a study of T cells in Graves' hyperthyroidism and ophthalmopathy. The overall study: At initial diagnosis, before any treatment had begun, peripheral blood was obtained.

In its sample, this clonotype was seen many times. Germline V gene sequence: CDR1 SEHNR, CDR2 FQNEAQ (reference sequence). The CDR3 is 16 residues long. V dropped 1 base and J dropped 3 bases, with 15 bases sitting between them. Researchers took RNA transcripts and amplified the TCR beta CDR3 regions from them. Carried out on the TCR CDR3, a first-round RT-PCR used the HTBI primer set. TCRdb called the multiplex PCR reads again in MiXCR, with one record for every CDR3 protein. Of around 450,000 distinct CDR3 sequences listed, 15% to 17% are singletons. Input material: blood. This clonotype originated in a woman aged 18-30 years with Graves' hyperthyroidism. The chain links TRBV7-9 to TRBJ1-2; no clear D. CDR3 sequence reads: CASSLGGGRRDYGYTF. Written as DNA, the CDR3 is TGTGCCAGCAGCTTAGGCGGAGGGAGGCGAGACTATGGCTACACCTTC. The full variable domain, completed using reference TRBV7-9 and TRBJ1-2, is DTGVSQNPRHKITKRGQNVTFRCDPISEHNRLYWYRQTLGQGPEFLTYFQNEAQLEKSRLLSDRFSAERPKGSFSTLEIQRTEQGDSAMYLCASSLGGGRRDYGYTFGSGTRLTVV.